The next 19 T cell receptor beta chains were all read from a single sample in a study of robustness of blood B and T cell sequencing. The template for TCR beta quantification was mRNA, not genomic DNA. cDNA synthesis used template switching with a 5' universal priming oligo. Each cDNA molecule was tagged by a 12-nucleotide random UMI. One entry per CDR3 protein results from TCRdb running MiXCR on the PCR reads. This sample has about 1,900 distinct CDR3 sequences, with around 70% found just once. The sequenced sample was peripheral blood. These receptors were obtained from a human donor in good health.

CDR3 sequence reads: CASSSGGAGSGELFF. CDR3 nucleotides: TGTGCCAGCAGCTCCGGAGGGGCAGGTTCCGGGGAGCTGTTTTTT. The chain is built from TRBV13 and TRBJ2-2, with D possibly being TRBD2 (6 bases). The CDR3 covers 15 residues. The V and J ends lost 4 bases and 6 bases respectively, with 15 bases between them. CDR1 PRHDT and CDR2 FYEKMQ come from the germline V gene (reference sequence).

This clonotype was recorded a few times. Written as DNA, the CDR3 is TGTGCCAGCAGCCCTGACTTTGACGGCCCCCACTTT. Amino acids: CASSPDFDGPHF. The chain employs TRBV7-9 and TRBJ1-6, with D unresolved. The CDR3 is 12 amino acids. Germline-derived CDR1 and CDR2 are SEHNR and FQNEAQ (reference sequence). Trimming removed 5 bases at V and 18 bases at J, with 17 bases between.

This rearrangement joins TRBV5-5 to TRBJ1-3; D call uncertain. V was trimmed by 6 bases and J by 0 bases, leaving 13 bases between them. Germline V gives CDR1 SGHKS, CDR2 YYEKEE (reference sequence). The CDR3 is 15 amino acids. The CDR3 sequence: CASIPTGFSGNTIYF. CDR3 nucleotide sequence: TGTGCCAGCATCCCTACGGGCTTCTCTGGAAACACCATATATTTT.

V is TRBV10-3 and J is TRBJ2-7, with 9 bases aligning to TRBD2. The germline V gene encodes CDR1 ENHRY and CDR2 SYGVKD. The CDR3 spans 14 residues. J was trimmed by 4 bases and V by 4 bases; bases with no gene match: 5. CDR3 in DNA: TGTGCCATCAGTGGGCGGGGGGGCGGTTACGAGCAGTACTTC. Translated: CAISGRGGGYEQYF.

This chain uses TRBV10-3 with TRBJ1-2, with TRBD1 matching over 7 bases. V lost 8 bases and J lost 6; bases outside the gene matches: 12. This CDR3 has 14 amino acids. Germline V gives CDR1 ENHRY, CDR2 SYGVKD. The CDR3 reads CAIGILGGENGYTF. CDR3 sequence (DNA): TGTGCCATCGGGATCTTAGGGGGCGAGAATGGCTACACCTTC.

The chain employs TRBV2 and TRBJ2-1; D possibly uses TRBD1 or TRBD2 (5 bases each). Germline V gives CDR1 SNHLY, CDR2 FYNNEI. The V and J ends lost 6 bases and 4 bases respectively, with 10 bases between them. CDR3 length equals 13 residues. The DNA of the CDR3 is TGTGCCAGCAGGGGGGTAATATACAATGAGCAGTTCTTC. It encodes CASRGVIYNEQFF.

This clonotype turned up a few times. The chain is built from TRBV7-6 and TRBJ2-7; possible D gene TRBD1, 6 bases. The germline CDR1 and CDR2 sequences are SGHVS and FNYEAQ. The CDR3 loop spans 16 amino acids. The V end was cut by 1 base, the J end by 1 base, with 14 bases between. CDR3 DNA sequence: TGTGCCAGCAGCTTAGGGGTGAAGGGGGTGTCCTACGAGCAGTACTTC. Protein product: CASSLGVKGVSYEQYF.

This clonotype was recorded once. The chain joins TRBV5-1 to TRBJ2-3; no clear D gene. Germline V gene data show CDR1 as SGHRS and CDR2 as YFSETQ. The CDR3 is made up of 14 amino acids. Trimming cost V 4 bases and J 1 base, with 10 bases left between them. The CDR3 DNA is TGCGCCAGCAGCCCGCGCCCAGGCACAGATACGCAGTATTTT. Encoded protein: CASSPRPGTDTQYF.

The chain combines TRBV20-1 with TRBJ1-6, with D perhaps TRBD1 (6 bases). V was cut by 3 bases and J by 5 bases, with 17 bases left in between. The CDR3 consists of 16 residues. Germline-derived CDR1 and CDR2 are DFQATT and SNEGSKA (reference sequence). CDR3 loop: CSASRAGAGDNSPLHF. For the CDR3, the DNA is TGCAGTGCTAGCCGAGCCGGGGCAGGGGATAATTCACCCCTCCACTTT.

This chain connects TRBV2 to TRBJ1-1; D unclear. CDR1 and CDR2 from the germline V gene are SNHLY and FYNNEI. Trimming removed 1 base from V and 0 bases from J, with 6 bases in between. The CDR3 length is 14 residues. As DNA, the CDR3 is TGTGCCAGCAGTGAAGGCGGGATGAACACTGAAGCTTTCTTT. This sequence encodes CASSEGGMNTEAFF.

This chain uses TRBV2 with TRBJ2-2, with TRBD1 identical over 7 bases. In germline, CDR1 is SNHLY, CDR2 FYNNEI. With V trimmed by 6 bases and J by 7 bases, 11 bases remained unmatched. The CDR3 contains 15 residues. The CDR3 region is CASRTEMTGHGELFF. The CDR3 DNA is TGTGCCAGCAGGACCGAGATGACAGGGCACGGGGAGCTGTTTTTT. The full variable domain, in which reference TRBV2 and TRBJ2-2 provide the parts outside the CDR3, is EPEVTQTPSHQVTQMGQEVILRCVPISNHLYFYWYRQILGQKVEFLVSFYNNEISEKSEIFDDQFSVERPDGSNFTLKIRSTKLEDSAMYFCASRTEMTGHGELFFGEGSRLTVL.

This chain uses TRBV2 with TRBJ2-7, with D perhaps TRBD1 (6 bases). The CDR3 extends over 14 amino acids. Germline loops: CDR1 SNHLY, CDR2 FYNNEI. The germline V and J ends were trimmed by 6 bases and 3 bases, with 15 bases remaining between them. The CDR3 spells CASSVIRGYYEQYF. For the CDR3, the DNA is TGTGCCAGCAGCGTAATCAGGGGATACTACGAGCAGTACTTC.

The rearrangement links TRBV19 to TRBJ1-1, with 7 bases aligning to TRBD1. The CDR3 has 20 residues. V lost 2 bases and J lost 1; bases outside the gene matches: 19. Germline V gene lookup returns CDR1 LNHDA and CDR2 SQIVND (reference sequence). In nucleotides, the CDR3 is TGTGCCAGTAGTATATACAATCGGATTCCGGGACAGATATCGAACACTGAAGCTTTCTTT. Protein sequence: CASSIYNRIPGQISNTEAFF.

This chain joins TRBV6-4 and TRBJ2-2; D remains ambiguous. V lost 5 bases to trimming and J lost 0 bases, with 4 bases between them. Germline values: CDR1 MRHNA, CDR2 SNTAGT. This CDR3 comprises 13 residues. The CDR3 bases are TGTGCCAGCAGTCAAACGAACACCGGGGAGCTGTTTTTT. Protein sequence: CASSQTNTGELFF.

This sequence joins TRBV3-1 and TRBJ2-3, with a tentative D call TRBD1 (5 bases). The CDR3 is 13 residues long. The germline V and J ends were trimmed by 4 bases and 4 bases, with 9 bases remaining between them. The germline gives CDR1 LGHDT, CDR2 YNNKEL (reference sequence). CDR3 loop: CASSLRGPDTQYF. As DNA, the CDR3 is TGTGCCAGCAGCCTTAGGGGTCCAGATACGCAGTATTTT.

The J gene is TRBJ2-3, the V gene TRBV30; TRBD2 is a possible D gene (6 bases). Trimming took 4 bases from V and 0 from J, leaving 14 bases between them. From germline, CDR1 is GTSNPN and CDR2 SVGIG (reference sequence). The length of the CDR3 is 15 residues. CDR3 DNA sequence: TGTGCCTGGACGGATAGCGGAAGTAGCACAGATACGCAGTATTTT. Protein sequence: CAWTDSGSSTDTQYF.

This clonotype came up a few times. The V and J genes are TRBV6-6 and TRBJ1-2, with 7 bases aligning to TRBD1. The length of the CDR3 is 14 residues. Germline V gene lookup returns CDR1 MNHNY and CDR2 SVGAGI (reference sequence). V lost 6 bases and J lost 7; bases outside the gene matches: 11. The CDR3 sequence is CASSLGQAGRGYTF. The CDR3 DNA sequence: TGTGCCAGCAGCCTAGGACAGGCGGGCCGTGGCTACACCTTC.

This clonotype has a single count. The chain uses TRBV24-1 and TRBJ2-1, with TRBD2 identical over 12 bases. The ends lost 1 base at V and 10 bases at J; junction bases unmatched: 7. CDR1 and CDR2 (germline): KGHDR, SFDVKD. The CDR3 is 16 amino acids. CDR3 protein: CATSDFTSGGMGEQFF. The CDR3 nucleotides are TGTGCCACCAGTGATTTTACTAGCGGGGGGATGGGCGAGCAGTTCTTC.

This clonotype was seen a handful of times. V is TRBV7-9 and J is TRBJ1-2; 7 bases line up with TRBD1. With 0 bases clipped from V and 6 bases from J, the junction kept 10 bases outside the gene matches. Germline CDR1 SEHNR, CDR2 FQNEAQ (reference sequence). The CDR3 spans 16 residues. CDR3 coding DNA: TGTGCCAGCAGCTTAGCCCCAACAGGGGAAAGCGATGGCTACACCTTC. It encodes CASSLAPTGESDGYTF. The full variable domain, completed using reference TRBV7-9 and TRBJ1-2, is DTGVSQNPRHKITKRGQNVTFRCDPISEHNRLYWYRQTLGQGPEFLTYFQNEAQLEKSRLLSDRFSAERPKGSFSTLEIQRTEQGDSAMYLCASSLAPTGESDGYTFGSGTRLTVV.